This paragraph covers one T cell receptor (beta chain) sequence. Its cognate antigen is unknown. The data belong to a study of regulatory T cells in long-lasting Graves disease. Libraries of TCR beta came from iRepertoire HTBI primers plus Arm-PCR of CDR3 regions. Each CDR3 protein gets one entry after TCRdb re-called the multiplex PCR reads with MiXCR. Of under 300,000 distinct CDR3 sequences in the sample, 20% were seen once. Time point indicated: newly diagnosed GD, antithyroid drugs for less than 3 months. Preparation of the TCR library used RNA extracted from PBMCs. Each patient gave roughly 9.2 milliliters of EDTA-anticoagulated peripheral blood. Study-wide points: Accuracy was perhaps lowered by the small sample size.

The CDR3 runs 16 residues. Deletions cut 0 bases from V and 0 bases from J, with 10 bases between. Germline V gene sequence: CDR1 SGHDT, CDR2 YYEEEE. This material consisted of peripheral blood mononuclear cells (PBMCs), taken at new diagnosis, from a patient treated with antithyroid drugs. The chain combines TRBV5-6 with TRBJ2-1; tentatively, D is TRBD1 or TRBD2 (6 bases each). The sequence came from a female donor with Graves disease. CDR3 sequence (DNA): TGTGCCAGCAGCTTGGGGGGGGCGCGCTCCTACAATGAGCAGTTCTTC. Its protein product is CASSLGGARSYNEQFF. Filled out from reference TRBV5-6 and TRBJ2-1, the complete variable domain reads DAGVTQSPTHLIKTRGQQVTLRCSPKSGHDTVSWYQQALGQGPQFIFQYYEEEERQRGNFPDRFSGHQFPNYSSELNVNALLLGDSALYLCASSLGGARSYNEQFFGPGTRLTVL.